These T cell receptor beta chains were read from a single sample in a study of cytomegalovirus exposure and HLA in healthy donors. TCRdb's copy holds only in-frame clones and misses some; the assay was immunoSEQ multiplex PCR. The repertoire includes over 100,000 clones, approximately 82% of them detected once, and 2.5% to 3% sits in the top ten. Sequencing used PBMCs. These receptors all come from a woman aged 18-30 years in good health and CMV-seropositive. CDR3s include the opening cysteine and the closing phenylalanine or tryptophan. The order of the fields is J gene, V gene, D gene, clone size, CDR3 DNA, CDR3 protein. D genes are given only for firm matches. Clone size appears in some rows only: once, few, many, or a class for an expanded clone.

TRBJ2-4 TRBV5-4 TRBD2 few TGTGCCAGCAGCTGGGGGGGACTACAGTACTTC CASSWGGLQYF
TRBJ2-3 TRBV27 - once TGTGCCAGCAGTTTAGTAGGCACAGATACGCAGTATTTT CASSLVGTDTQYF
TRBJ1-1 TRBV5-1 - - TGCGCCAGCAGCTTGGCCTGGAACACTGAAGCTTTCTTT CASSLAWNTEAFF
TRBJ1-1 TRBV6-1 TRBD1 - TGTGCCAGCAGTCGCTCCGGGACAGGGGGCTCCGAAGCTTTCTTT CASSRSGTGGSEAFF
TRBJ1-2 TRBV19 - - TGTGCCAGTAGTACGGGGGACTATGGCTACACCTTC CASSTGDYGYTF
TRBJ1-2 TRBV4-2 - - TGTGCCAGCAGCCAAGACCCCAGTCCCAACTATGGCTACACCTTC CASSQDPSPNYGYTF
TRBJ2-3 TRBV11-2 - - TGTGCCAGCAGCTTAACGGCGGGGTCCAGCACAGATACGCAGTATTTT CASSLTAGSSTDTQYF
TRBJ2-5 TRBV6-1 - - TGTGCCAGCAGTGAGAAGTACGGGCAGTACTTC CASSEKYGQYF
TRBJ1-2 TRBV7-9 - - TGTTCCGGCGAGGGGGGAGGGGACTATGGCTACACCTTC CSGEGGGDYGYTF
TRBJ2-5 TRBV9 - - TGTGCCAGCAGCGTAGTCAGGGACCAAGAGACCCAGTACTTC CASSVVRDQETQYF
TRBJ2-3 TRBV6-1 - - TGTGCCAGCAGACCGGACAGAACTAGCACAGATACGCAGTATTTT CASRPDRTSTDTQYF
TRBJ2-2 TRBV10-3 - - TGTGCCATGGGGCCCGGGCTGACAGCGAACACCGGGGAGCTGTTTTTT CAMGPGLTANTGELFF
TRBJ2-7 TRBV7-9 - - TGTGCCAGCAGCCCTCGCGGGGAGTCGAACGAGCAGTACTTC CASSPRGESNEQYF
TRBJ1-2 TRBV5-1 - - TGCGCCAGCAGCCGAACAGGTTATGGCTACACCTTC CASSRTGYGYTF
TRBJ2-1 TRBV11-3 TRBD1 - TGTGCCAGCAGCTCTCGGGACAGCAATGAGCAGTTCTTC CASSSRDSNEQFF
TRBJ1-1 TRBV6-5 TRBD1 - TGTGCCAGCAGTTACAGGGACAGGGGCACTGAAGCTTTCTTT CASSYRDRGTEAFF
TRBJ2-3 TRBV2 TRBD1 - TGTGCCAGCAGGGCCGGACAGGGGGCCACGCAGTATTTT CASRAGQGATQYF
TRBJ2-5 TRBV5-1 - - TGCGCCAGCAGCCCGTCGGGGTTACAAGAGACCCAGTACTTC CASSPSGLQETQYF
TRBJ1-1 TRBV6-5 - - TGTGCCAGCACTCCCGGGGGGACCAACACTGAAGCTTTCTTT CASTPGGTNTEAFF
TRBJ2-7 TRBV7-9 TRBD1 - TGTGCCAGCAGCCCGCAAGGACAGGGGGGCGTCGAGCAGTACTTC CASSPQGQGGVEQYF
TRBJ1-2 TRBV10-1 TRBD1 - TGCGCCAGCAGTGCTGGGACAGGGGGCAGAGGCTACACCTTC CASSAGTGGRGYTF